This section outlines one T cell receptor (beta chain) sequence together with its context. This specimen belongs to a study of T cell changes during pregnancy in multiple sclerosis. Generated by immunoSEQ multiplex PCR, the TCRdb table keeps only in-frame clones and is missing some. The table has 25,000 or so clones, approximately 86% seen once. This TCR was sampled from a female donor in good health, enrolled as a control in a pregnancy study. The sample was CD4+ T cells from peripheral blood mononuclear cells, taken in the first trimester of pregnancy.

CDR3 protein: CASSLVAGLSNQPQHF. The CDR3 DNA is TGTGCCAGCAGCTTAGTTGCGGGTTTGAGCAATCAGCCCCAGCATTTT. The chain is built from TRBV7-2 and TRBJ1-5; D is undetermined. The CDR3 spans 16 residues. CDR1 is SGHTA and CDR2 is FQGNSA in the germline V gene. The V end was cut by 1 base, the J end by 1 base, with 11 bases between.